This TCR beta chain was profiled in a study of blood T cell repertoires in COVID-19. This clone showed up just a few times. The table came from immunoSEQ multiplex PCR; TCRdb's copy has only in-frame clones and leaves some out. The data contain 200,000 to 300,000 clones, roughly 81% of them singletons. The CDR3 is 12 amino acids. Trimming removed 6 bases from V and 7 bases from J; junction bases left unmatched: 5. The V gene's germline CDR1 is ENHRY and CDR2 SYGVKD. Sequencing was performed on peripheral blood. This receptor was identified in a man aged 45-65 years with acute or convalescent COVID-19. This sequence joins TRBV10-3 and TRBJ2-7; 8 positions match TRBD2. The CDR3 DNA reads as TGTGCCATCAGGTCGGGGGGGGTGGAGCAGTACTTC. Translating it yields CAIRSGGVEQYF.